Listed below are T cell receptor beta chains from one sample, sequenced in a study of blood T cells in healthy people across ages. TCRdb used MiXCR to reprocess the 5' RACE reads, holding one entry per CDR3 protein. The sample lists 850,000 to 950,000 distinct CDR3 sequences, about 28% occurring once. Material for sequencing was blood. The receptor source for this set is a woman aged 80 or over in good health. Each CDR3 is given with its conserved first and last residue. Fields, in order: V gene, clone size, CDR3 length, D gene, J gene, CDR3 protein, CDR3 DNA. The D gene is left open where the match is weak. Size is stated for part of the rows, as once, few or many counts, or as a class when the clone is expanded.

>TRBV6-1|NA|16|TRBD1|TRBJ2-1
CASRPRQGPLYNEQFF
TGTGCCAGCAGACCGAGACAGGGACCTCTCTACAATGAGCAGTTCTTC
>TRBV6-2/TRBV6-3|NA|18|TRBD2|TRBJ2-1
CASRNIEGGRTSYNEQFF
TGTGCCAGCAGAAATATAGAGGGCGGGAGGACTTCCTACAATGAGCAGTTCTTC
>TRBV20-1|many|15|TRBD1|TRBJ2-3
CSAGRGQLSTDTQYF
TGCAGTGCTGGTCGGGGACAGCTGAGCACAGATACGCAGTATTTT
>TRBV20-1|few|15|TRBD1|TRBJ2-1
CSARIHRGTYNEQFF
TGCAGTGCTAGAATCCACAGGGGGACCTACAATGAGCAGTTCTTC
>TRBV5-1|many|16|NA|TRBJ2-5
CASSFQTGGVQETQYF
TGCGCCAGCAGCTTTCAAACGGGGGGCGTCCAAGAGACCCAGTACTTC
>TRBV7-9|many|15|TRBD2|TRBJ2-1
CASSLVGGSSNEQFF
TGTGCCAGCAGCTTAGTCGGGGGGTCCTCCAATGAGCAGTTCTTC
>TRBV25-1|NA|15|TRBD1|TRBJ1-1
CASSPLRTGDTEAFF
TGTGCCAGCAGTCCCCTCCGGACAGGGGACACTGAAGCTTTCTTT
>TRBV6-2/TRBV6-3|NA|13|TRBD1|TRBJ1-2
CASKSSGGYGYTF
TGTGCCAGCAAAAGCTCAGGGGGCTATGGCTACACCTTC
>TRBV11-2|many|17|TRBD1|TRBJ2-1
CASSLAGTGGSYNEQFF
TGTGCCAGCAGCTTGGCCGGGACAGGGGGCTCCTACAATGAGCAGTTCTTC
>TRBV4-1|many|17|NA|TRBJ1-5
CASSQDGSGLSNQPQHF
TGCGCCAGCAGCCAAGATGGCTCGGGGCTAAGCAATCAGCCCCAGCATTTT
>TRBV7-2|NA|12|NA|TRBJ1-2
CASSQGSRGYTF
TGTGCCAGCAGCCAAGGAAGCCGCGGCTACACCTTC
>TRBV28|many|14|NA|TRBJ2-5
CASSSRQTEETQYF
TGTGCCAGCAGTTCCCGACAGACTGAAGAGACCCAGTACTTC
>TRBV12-3/TRBV12-4|NA|15|NA|TRBJ1-6
CASTDGLRSNSPPHF
TGTGCCAGCACGGATGGATTACGGTCTAATTCACCCCCCCACTTT
>TRBV6-2/TRBV6-3|few|12|TRBD1|TRBJ1-2
CASTTGGYGYTF
TGTGCCAGCACTACAGGGGGCTATGGCTACACCTTC
>TRBV12-3/TRBV12-4|NA|16|TRBD2|TRBJ2-3
CGSSFFLAGATDTQYF
TGTGGCAGCAGTTTCTTCCTAGCGGGGGCAACAGATACGCAGTATTTT
>TRBV4-1|few|15|TRBD2|TRBJ2-3
CASSQDARGGDTQYF
TGCGCCAGCAGCCAAGATGCCCGGGGGGGAGATACGCAGTATTTT
>TRBV6-6|NA|14|TRBD1|TRBJ1-2
CASRAGGANYGYTF
TGTGCCAGCAGAGCAGGGGGCGCGAACTATGGCTACACCTTC
>TRBV5-1|many|16|TRBD1|TRBJ2-5
CASSLGPTGGEETQYF
TGCGCCAGCAGCCTAGGACCCACAGGGGGCGAAGAGACCCAGTACTTC
>TRBV10-3|few|15|TRBD1|TRBJ1-4
CAIRPRQGPNEKLFF
TGTGCCATCAGACCAAGACAGGGGCCTAATGAAAAACTGTTTTTT
>TRBV6-2/TRBV6-3|many|15|NA|TRBJ2-1
CASSYSGRLYNEQFF
TGTGCCAGCAGTTACTCTGGCAGGTTATACAATGAGCAGTTCTTC
>TRBV27|many|15|NA|TRBJ2-5
CASSFSPSFQETQYF
TGTGCCAGCAGTTTCTCGCCTAGCTTCCAAGAGACCCAGTACTTC
>TRBV20-1|many|16|NA|TRBJ2-3
CSAKGWSRGRADTQYF
TGCAGTGCTAAAGGCTGGTCCAGGGGACGGGCAGATACGCAGTATTTT
>TRBV5-1|many|14|NA|TRBJ1-5
CASSLGAVNQPQHF
TGCGCCAGCAGCTTGGGGGCAGTTAATCAGCCCCAGCATTTT
>TRBV7-9|few|16|TRBD1|TRBJ1-5
CASSLATGGGYQPQHF
TGTGCCAGCAGCTTGGCCACAGGGGGCGGCTATCAGCCCCAGCATTTT
>TRBV11-2|NA|16|NA|TRBJ2-2
CASSLTGTLNTGELFF
TGTGCCAGCAGCTTAACCGGGACATTAAACACCGGGGAGCTGTTTTTT
>TRBV7-2|NA|13|NA|TRBJ2-2
CASRVSNTGERFF
TGTGCCAGCAGAGTCTCGAACACCGGGGAGCGGTTTTTT
>TRBV29-1|NA|13|TRBD1|TRBJ1-2
CSVAQGAPYGYTF
TGCAGCGTCGCGCAGGGGGCCCCCTATGGCTACACCTTC
>TRBV9|few|14|TRBD1|TRBJ1-2
CASSIDRGRNGYTF
TGTGCCAGCAGCATTGACAGGGGGCGGAATGGCTACACCTTC
>TRBV4-3|many|15|NA|TRBJ1-5
CASSQDFTDYRPQHF
TGCGCCAGCAGCCAAGATTTCACGGATTACCGGCCCCAGCATTTT
>TRBV20-1|many|14|NA|TRBJ1-5
CSARPGSSNQPQHF
TGCAGTGCTAGACCAGGGTCCAGCAATCAGCCCCAGCATTTT
>TRBV6-5|few|15|NA|TRBJ2-7
CASSTRTGPPYEQYF
TGTGCCAGCAGTACCCGGACCGGACCTCCCTACGAGCAGTACTTC
>TRBV10-1|NA|16|NA|TRBJ2-7
CASSEKVRQDSHEQYF
TGCGCCAGCAGTGAGAAAGTTAGACAGGACTCCCACGAGCAGTACTTC
>TRBV4-1|NA|15|NA|TRBJ2-7
CASSPFLGESYEQYF
TGCGCCAGCAGCCCATTCCTAGGGGAGTCCTACGAGCAGTACTTC
>TRBV4-3|many|14|NA|TRBJ2-3
CASSQDFTSDTQYF
TGCGCCAGCAGCCAAGATTTCACGAGTGATACGCAGTATTTT
>TRBV28|many|15|TRBD1|TRBJ2-1
CASSSGQGRGIFQFF
TGTGCCAGCAGTTCCGGACAGGGACGGGGGATTTTCCAGTTCTTC
>TRBV5-1|NA|16|NA|TRBJ2-3
CASRAHGGRGKDTQYF
TGCGCCAGCAGAGCCCATGGGGGAAGGGGAAAAGATACGCAGTATTTT
>TRBV19|NA|14|NA|TRBJ2-4
CASSMDGAKNIQYF
TGTGCCAGTAGTATGGACGGGGCCAAAAACATTCAGTACTTC
>TRBV28|NA|17|NA|TRBJ2-3
CASSQPGGVIGTDTQYF
TGTGCCAGCAGCCAGCCAGGCGGGGTGATTGGGACAGATACGCAGTATTTT
>TRBV7-2|NA|13|TRBD1|TRBJ1-3
CASSRTGRNTIYF
TGTGCCAGCAGCAGGACAGGGCGAAACACCATATATTTT
>TRBV18|few|17|TRBD2|TRBJ2-1
CASSPPKVAGPYNEQFF
TGTGCCAGCTCACCACCGAAGGTAGCGGGGCCTTACAATGAGCAGTTCTTC
>TRBV6-5|few|15|NA|TRBJ1-2
CASSGGGSRDYGYTF
TGTGCCAGCAGTGGGGGAGGAAGCAGGGACTATGGCTACACCTTC
>TRBV2|NA|14|NA|TRBJ2-4
CASRMSSPRGEQYF
TGTGCCAGCAGGATGTCTAGCCCCAGGGGAGAGCAGTACTTC
>TRBV6-6|NA|14|NA|TRBJ1-2
CASSPGVKDYGYTF
TGTGCCAGCAGTCCCGGGGTGAAGGACTATGGCTACACCTTC
>TRBV5-1|NA|12|NA|TRBJ2-7
CASSTVGEAQYF
TGCGCCAGCAGCACCGTGGGGGAGGCCCAGTACTTC
>TRBV10-2|many|13|NA|TRBJ2-5
CASSATRQETQYF
TGCGCCAGCAGTGCGACTAGGCAAGAGACCCAGTACTTC
>TRBV7-2|many|15|NA|TRBJ2-7
CASSQGGGGRVEQYF
TGTGCCAGCAGCCAAGGGGGCGGGGGTCGTGTCGAGCAGTACTTC
>TRBV3-1|few|14|NA|TRBJ2-3
CASTLRGVTDTQYF
TGTGCCAGCACTCTAAGGGGGGTCACAGATACGCAGTATTTT
>TRBV6-2/TRBV6-3|many|14|NA|TRBJ2-3
CASSLGSGLRTQYF
TGTGCCAGCAGCCTCGGGTCCGGACTCCGCACGCAGTATTTT
>TRBV2|few|12|NA|TRBJ1-5
CASSEQGQPQHF
TGTGCCAGCAGTGAGCAGGGGCAGCCCCAGCATTTT